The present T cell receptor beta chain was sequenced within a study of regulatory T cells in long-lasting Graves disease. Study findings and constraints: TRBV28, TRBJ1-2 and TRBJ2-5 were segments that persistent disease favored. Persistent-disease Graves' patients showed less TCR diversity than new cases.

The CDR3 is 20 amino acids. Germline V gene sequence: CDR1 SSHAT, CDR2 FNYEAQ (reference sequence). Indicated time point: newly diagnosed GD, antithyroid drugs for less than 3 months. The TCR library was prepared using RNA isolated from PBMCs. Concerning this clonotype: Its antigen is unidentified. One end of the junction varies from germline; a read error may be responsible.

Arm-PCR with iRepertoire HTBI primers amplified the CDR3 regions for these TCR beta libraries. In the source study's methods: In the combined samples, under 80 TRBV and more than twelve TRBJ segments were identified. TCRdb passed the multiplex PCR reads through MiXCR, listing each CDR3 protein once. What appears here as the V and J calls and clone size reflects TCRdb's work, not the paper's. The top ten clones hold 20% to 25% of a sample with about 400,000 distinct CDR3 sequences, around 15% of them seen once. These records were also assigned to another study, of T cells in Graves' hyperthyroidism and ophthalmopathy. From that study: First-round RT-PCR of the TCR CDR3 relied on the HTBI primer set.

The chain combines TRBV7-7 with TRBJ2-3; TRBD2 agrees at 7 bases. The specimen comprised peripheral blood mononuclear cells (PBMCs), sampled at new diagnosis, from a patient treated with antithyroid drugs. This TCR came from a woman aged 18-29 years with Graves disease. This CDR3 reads CASSLGFEGGTLALTDTQYF. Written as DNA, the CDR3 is TGTGCTAGCAGCTTAGGTTTTGAGGGAGGGACCTTAGCCCTCACAGATACGCAGTATTTT. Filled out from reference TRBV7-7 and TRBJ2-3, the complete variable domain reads GAGVSQSPRYKVTKRGQDVTLRCDPISSHATLYWYQQALGQGPEFLTYFNYEAQPDKSGLPSDRFSAERPEGSISTLTIQRTEQRDSAMYRCASSLGFEGGTLALTDTQYFGPGTRLTVL.